Below, 12 T cell receptor beta chains from the same sample are listed, as sequenced in a study of cytomegalovirus exposure and HLA in healthy donors. With 60 Vbeta and 13 Jbeta primers, the PCR was carried out. Generated by immunoSEQ multiplex PCR, the TCRdb table keeps only in-frame clones and is missing some. The table lists approximately 160,000 clones, roughly 82% of them singletons, with approximately 1.4% in the top ten. The source material was PBMCs. All receptors come from a girl aged 5 to 17 in good health and CMV-seropositive.

This chain uses TRBV20-1 with TRBJ1-4; D not resolved. V shed 1 base and J shed 10 bases, with 7 bases lying between them. Per germline, CDR1 DFQATT and CDR2 SNEGSKA (reference sequence). This CDR3 comprises 11 residues. For the CDR3, the DNA is TGCAGTGCTAGAGCTACGGGAAAACTGTTTTTT. It codes for CSARATGKLFF.

This clone showed up just once. V gene TRBV4-2 combines with J gene TRBJ2-3; 8 bases align to TRBD2. Germline assignment: CDR1 LGHNA and CDR2 YNFKEQ. The junction had 4 bases not matched to a gene; V was cut back by 1 base and J by 1 base. The CDR3 is made up of 16 amino acids. The CDR3 is CASSQVNGRGTDTQYF. Written as DNA, the CDR3 is TGTGCCAGCAGCCAAGTTAACGGGAGGGGCACAGATACGCAGTATTTT.

This chain joins TRBV5-6 and TRBJ1-1; 9 positions agree with TRBD1. This CDR3 is built from 14 residues. Germline trimming cut 3 bases from V and 1 base from J; bases unmatched to any gene: 1. Germline CDR1 is SGHDT and CDR2 is YYEEEE. As DNA, the CDR3 is TGTGCCAGCAGCTGGGACAGGGAGAACACTGAAGCTTTCTTT. It yields the protein CASSWDRENTEAFF.

The chain carries TRBV27 and TRBJ1-5; D uncertain. V was trimmed by 4 bases and J by 2 bases, leaving 3 bases between them. The CDR3 sequence is 12 residues long. Germline V gives CDR1 MNHEY, CDR2 SMNVEV (reference sequence). This chain's CDR3 is CASSSGNQPQHF. The CDR3 DNA follows: TGTGCCAGCAGTTCCGGCAATCAGCCCCAGCATTTT.

The chain joins TRBV10-3 to TRBJ2-1, with TRBD2 identical over 11 bases. Losses at the gene ends were 4 bases for V and 4 bases for J; bases not matched to a gene: 3. This CDR3 has 15 amino acids. CDR1 is ENHRY, CDR2 SYGVKD, per germline. For the CDR3, the DNA is TGTGCCATCAGTGGAGGGACTAGCGGATACAATGAGCAGTTCTTC. It codes for CAISGGTSGYNEQFF.

J is TRBJ2-7 and V is TRBV5-1; D may be TRBD1 (6 bases). V lost 0 bases and J lost 7, with 11 bases in between. Per the germline V gene, CDR1 is SGHRS and CDR2 is YFSETQ. The CDR3 totals 13 residues. The CDR3 bases are TGCGCCAGCAGCTTGGGGGGGCTGGGGGAGCAGTACTTC. Amino acid sequence: CASSLGGLGEQYF. Filled out from reference TRBV5-1 and TRBJ2-7, the complete variable domain reads KAGVTQTPRYLIKTRGQQVTLSCSPISGHRSVSWYQQTPGQGLQFLFEYFSETQRNKGNFPGRFSGRQFSNSRSEMNVSTLELGDSALYLCASSLGGLGEQYFGPGTRLTVT.

This clone was seen once. V is TRBV28 and J is TRBJ1-4; D may be TRBD1 (5 bases). The CDR3 is 16 residues long. V was shortened by 1 base and J by 5 bases, with 14 bases between the two germline ends. Germline lookup yields CDR1 MDHEN and CDR2 SYDVKM. The CDR3 coding sequence is TGTGCCAGCAGTTTATACCCGCTTGGGGGGAATGAAAAACTGTTTTTT. Translating gives CASSLYPLGGNEKLFF.

The genes are TRBV9 and TRBJ1-2, with 10 bases lining up with TRBD1. J was trimmed by 8 bases and V by 1 base; bases with no gene match: 8. The CDR3 runs to 15 residues. Germline values: CDR1 SGDLS, CDR2 YYNGEE. The CDR3 DNA reads TGTGCCAGCAGCGTACAGACAGGGGGCATGGGAGGCTACACCTTC. Its translation is CASSVQTGGMGGYTF.

The chain links TRBV28 to TRBJ2-1; 11 bases match TRBD1. V lost 5 bases, J lost 6 bases, and 6 bases stayed unmatched. Germline CDR1 is MDHEN and CDR2 is SYDVKM. The CDR3 extends over 15 amino acids. CDR3 in amino acids: CASSGGQGAGNEQFF. CDR3 sequence (DNA): TGTGCCAGCAGTGGAGGACAGGGGGCTGGCAATGAGCAGTTCTTC.

The CDR3 reads CASSSGQLYGYTF. CDR3 nucleotide sequence: TGCGCCAGCAGCTCGGGACAGCTTTATGGCTACACCTTC. This sequence joins TRBV5-1 and TRBJ1-2; 7 bases match TRBD1. The ends lost 3 bases at V and 5 bases at J; junction bases unmatched: 4. Germline V gene sequence: CDR1 SGHRS, CDR2 YFSETQ. CDR3 size: 13 residues.

The V call is TRBV5-4, the J call TRBJ2-2, with TRBD2 identical over 8 bases. The CDR3 length is 16 residues. V lost 4 bases, J lost 3 bases, and 8 bases stayed unmatched. The germline V gene encodes CDR1 SGHNT and CDR2 YYREEE (reference sequence). Here the CDR3 reads CASSVPGGADTGELFF. In nucleotides, the CDR3 is TGTGCCAGCAGCGTTCCCGGGGGGGCCGACACCGGGGAGCTGTTTTTT.

The rearrangement links TRBV11-3 to TRBJ2-1; the D gene is possibly TRBD2 (5 bases). The V gene's germline CDR1 is SGHNT and CDR2 YENEEA. There are 16 residues in the CDR3. V was trimmed by 3 bases and J by 10 bases, leaving 22 bases between them. In DNA, the CDR3 is TGTGCCAGCAGCTTGACTACGCGGCCCTCCCCAAGCGAGCAGTTCTTC. Translation: CASSLTTRPSPSEQFF.